Listed here are 8 T cell receptor beta chains from one sample, sequenced in a study of T cell repertoires in cytomegalovirus infection. Each CDR3 protein gets one entry after TCRdb re-called the reads with MiXCR. The table lists more than 400,000 distinct CDR3 sequences, about a quarter of them singletons. Sequenced material: PBMCs. The receptor set was obtained from a human donor in good health (CMV status not recorded). Some clones in this sample may be carry-over from other donors' samples.

This clonotype has only a few counts. The rearrangement links TRBV6-2 or TRBV6-3 to TRBJ2-1; D is unresolved. The CDR3 has 13 residues. Per germline, CDR1 MNHEY and CDR2 SVGEGT. Trimming took off 3 bases at V and 7 bases at J, with 10 bases between the two ends. The CDR3 region is CASSYIRQNEQFF. The CDR3 DNA reads TGTGCCAGCAGTTATATTCGCCAGAATGAGCAGTTCTTC.

This clonotype showed up many times. The chain has TRBV12-5 and TRBJ2-5; 7 nucleotides line up with TRBD2. The germline V gene encodes CDR1 LGHNT and CDR2 FRNRAP. The CDR3 consists of 15 residues. Trimming removed 1 base from V and 2 bases from J; junction bases left unmatched: 4. The CDR3 DNA reads as TGTGCTAGTGGTTTGGAAGCGGGACCTCAAGAGACCCAGTACTTC. Protein: CASGLEAGPQETQYF.

V usage is TRBV5-5 and J usage is TRBJ2-7; D is perhaps TRBD2 (6 bases). Germline-derived CDR1 and CDR2 are SGHKS and YYEKEE (reference sequence). The V and J ends lost 2 bases and 3 bases respectively, with 18 bases between them. This CDR3 has 16 residues. In DNA, the CDR3 is TGTGCCAGCAGCTTAGACCCCGGGACTCGAGACTACGAGCAGTACTTC. It is translated as CASSLDPGTRDYEQYF.

V gene TRBV6-5 combines with J gene TRBJ2-7, with D maybe TRBD2 (5 bases). The CDR3 extends over 14 amino acids. The V and J ends lost 6 bases and 7 bases respectively, with 19 bases between them. Germline V gives CDR1 MNHEY, CDR2 SVGAGI. The CDR3 protein is CASSRGLPKVEQYF. The CDR3 coding sequence is TGTGCCAGCAGCCGCGGACTTCCGAAAGTAGAGCAGTACTTC.

As to this clonotype: A read error may account for a junction end that differs from germline. The chain links TRBV7-2 to TRBJ2-3, with 8 bases that match TRBD1. The CDR3 contains 16 residues. Germline V lookup: CDR1 SGHTA, CDR2 FQGNSA. CDR3 sequence (DNA): TGTGCCAGCAGTCCCCTCGCCGGGACAGGTGCAGATCCGCAGTATTTT. It translates to CASSPLAGTGADPQYF.

The chain uses TRBV27 and TRBJ2-7; D is undetermined. V lost 5 bases, J lost 1 base, and 15 bases lay in between. The CDR3 consists of 15 residues. Germline CDR1 and CDR2: MNHEY and SMNVEV (reference sequence). The CDR3 here is CASSPWGIGSYEQYF. The CDR3, as DNA: TGTGCCAGCAGTCCCTGGGGAATCGGTTCCTACGAGCAGTACTTC.

This clonotype was observed many times. V usage is TRBV20-1 and J usage is TRBJ2-5; TRBD2 agrees at 7 bases. The CDR3 spans 13 residues. Trimming removed 7 bases from V and 7 bases from J; junction bases left unmatched: 12. Germline V lookup: CDR1 DFQATT, CDR2 SNEGSKA (reference sequence). In DNA form, the CDR3 reads TGCAGTGTAGGGGAGGGGACGAGTCGGACCCAGTACTTC. It codes for CSVGEGTSRTQYF.

The J gene is TRBJ2-3, the V gene TRBV7-2, with D maybe TRBD2 (5 bases). V was shortened by 4 bases and J by 5 bases, with 10 bases between the two germline ends. The CDR3 runs 13 residues. The germline V gene encodes CDR1 SGHTA and CDR2 FQGNSA. In nucleotides, the CDR3 is TGTGCCAGCAGCTACGGACGGGGAGATACGCAGTATTTT. Translation: CASSYGRGDTQYF.